This TCR beta chain was sequenced for a study of vaccination and CD4 T cells after COVID-19. Time point indicated: late sampling 161 to 241 days after vaccination in three convalescent patients. The sample's treatment: approximately nine-day PBMC culture with coronavirus spike peptide pools or control peptides (ViraFEST assay). V gave up 6 bases and J gave up 5 bases; unmatched junction bases: 4. The CDR3 runs to 13 residues. Germline loops: CDR1 SEHNR, CDR2 FQNEAQ (reference sequence). Of note for this clonotype: Its matching antigen is unknown.

Once obtained from cultured CD4+ T cells, the DNA was sequenced using the Oncomine TCR Beta short-read assay. TCRdb reanalysed the PCR reads using MiXCR and keeps one entry per CDR3 protein. The sample has roughly 18,000 distinct CDR3 sequences, less than 60% seen once. This specimen consisted of CD4+ T cells from blood, cultured in vitro, obtained about 7 months after SARS-CoV-2 vaccination. The clonotype was recovered from a human donor who had recovered from COVID-19. J is TRBJ2-7 and V is TRBV7-9, with TRBD2 matching over 10 bases. The CDR3 coding sequence is TGTGCCAGCAGGGCTAGCGGGGGTCACGAGCAGTACTTC. Its protein is CASRASGGHEQYF.